These 9 T cell receptor beta chains originate from one sample sequenced in a study. Via MiXCR, TCRdb re-called the reads, giving one row per CDR3 protein. The repertoire holds fewer than 2,000 distinct CDR3 sequences, with 28% as singletons. Source material: CD8+ T cells (not recorded whether cultured). The receptors stem from a female donor.

Concerning this clonotype: One junction end does not reproduce the germline sequence, and a read error may be involved. The chain couples TRBV27 to TRBJ2-7; 8 positions agree with TRBD1. The CDR3 extends over 13 amino acids. Germline V lookup: CDR1 MNHEY, CDR2 SMNVEV (reference sequence). The CDR3 loop reads CATPQGAWYEQHF. Written as DNA, the CDR3 is TGTGCCACCCCCCAGGGGGCTTGGTACGAGCAGCACTTC.

This clonotype was found many times. A read error may explain this, as a much larger clone is one base away. The chain is built from TRBV7-2 and TRBJ2-1, with 11 bases lining up with TRBD1. The CDR3 consists of 15 residues. Per the germline V gene, CDR1 is SGHTA and CDR2 is FQGNSA. As DNA, the CDR3 is TGTGTCAGCAGCTTAGGACAGGGGGCCCACAATGAGCAGTTCTTC. Encoded protein: CVSSLGQGAHNEQFF.

In this sample, this clonotype is medium-sized (0.01 to 0.1%). This rearrangement joins TRBV19 to TRBJ2-1, with 9 bases identical to TRBD1. V was pared by 3 bases and J by 7 bases, with 4 bases of the junction left unmatched. In germline, CDR1 is LNHDA, CDR2 SQIVND (reference sequence). The CDR3 loop spans 14 amino acids. The CDR3: CASSMGTGINEQFF. The CDR3 bases are TGTGCCAGTAGTATGGGGACAGGGATTAATGAGCAGTTCTTC.

This clonotype is categorized as medium-sized. The J gene is TRBJ2-7, the V gene TRBV6-1; 8 positions match TRBD2. After removal of 3 bases from V and 3 bases from J, the junction contained 4 bases not matched to a gene. The CDR3 is made up of 14 amino acids. Germline V CDR1 and CDR2: MNHNS, SASEGT. CDR3 nucleotides: TGTGCCAGCAGTGACCGCGGGGGGCTCTACGAGCAGTACTTC. Encoded protein: CASSDRGGLYEQYF.

In its sample, this clonotype was seen many times. This clone may be a read error of a much larger clone one base away. The rearrangement uses TRBV6-5 and TRBJ2-7, with 7 bases lining up with TRBD1. This CDR3 contains 13 residues. Per germline, CDR1 MNHEY and CDR2 SVGAGI. CDR3 sequence reads: CAGRLGQLYEQYF. In DNA form, the CDR3 reads TGTGCCGGCAGGCTGGGACAGCTATACGAGCAGTACTTC.

The chain recombines TRBV5-1 with TRBJ2-7; 7 bases match TRBD1. V lost 0 bases and J lost 6; bases outside the gene matches: 6. Germline V gene lookup returns CDR1 SGHRS and CDR2 YFSETQ. This CDR3 region has 14 residues. As DNA, the CDR3 is TGCGCCAGCAGCTTGGGACAGGGATCCAGCGAGCAGTACTTC. Protein: CASSLGQGSSEQYF.

This clonotype was seen many times. A much more abundant neighbour one base away suggests this may be a read error. The chain uses TRBV6-1 and TRBJ1-1, with 8 bases aligning to TRBD1. Germline V gene lookup returns CDR1 MNHNS and CDR2 SASEGT. There are 15 residues in the CDR3. Trimming removed 5 bases from V and 4 bases from J; junction bases left unmatched: 9. In DNA form, the CDR3 reads TGTGCCAGCAGTCCACGGACAGGGCGGGGCACTGAAGCTTTCTTT. Protein sequence: CASSPRTGRGTEAFF.

Note on this clonotype: The junction does not match germline at one end; this may be a read error. The genes are TRBV15 and TRBJ2-7; 9 bases are shared with TRBD1. This CDR3 has 13 amino acids. Germline lookup yields CDR1 LNHNV and CDR2 YYDKDF (reference sequence). The CDR3 coding sequence is TGTGCCGCCAGCAGGACAGGGGCGCACGGGCAGTACTTC. This codes for CAASRTGAHGQYF. The complete variable domain, with remaining parts taken from reference TRBV15 and TRBJ2-7, reads DAMVIQNPRYQVTQFGKPVTLSCSQTLNHNVMYWYQQKSSQAPKLLFHYYDKDFNNEADTPDNFQSRRPNTSFCFLDIRSPGLGDTAMYLCAASRTGAHGQYFGPGTRLTVT.

This clonotype was found many times. The V gene is TRBV20-1, the J gene TRBJ2-7, with D hard to call. V was pared by 1 base and J by 1 base, with 14 bases between. This CDR3 has 15 amino acids. Germline CDR1 DFQATT, CDR2 SNEGSKA (reference sequence). Here the CDR3 DNA reads TGCAGTGCTAGAGGTCCCGGTGCAATTTCCTACGAGCAGTACTTC. The encoded protein is CSARGPGAISYEQYF.